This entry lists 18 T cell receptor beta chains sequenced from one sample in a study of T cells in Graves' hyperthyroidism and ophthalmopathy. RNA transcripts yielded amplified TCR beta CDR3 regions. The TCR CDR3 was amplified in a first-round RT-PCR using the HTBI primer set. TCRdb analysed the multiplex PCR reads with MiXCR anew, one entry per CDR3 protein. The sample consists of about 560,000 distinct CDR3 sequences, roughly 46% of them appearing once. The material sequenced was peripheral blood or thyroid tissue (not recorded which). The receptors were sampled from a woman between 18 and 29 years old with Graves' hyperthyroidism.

The CDR3 nucleotides read TGCAGTGCTGTAACGAGCGGGAGGGCCTACGAGCAGTACTTC. Protein: CSAVTSGRAYEQYF. This sequence joins TRBV20-1 and TRBJ2-7, with TRBD2 matching over 10 bases. V lost 5 bases, J lost 2 bases, and 6 bases stayed unmatched. The CDR3 has 14 residues. Looked up from germline, CDR1 is DFQATT and CDR2 is SNEGSKA (reference sequence).

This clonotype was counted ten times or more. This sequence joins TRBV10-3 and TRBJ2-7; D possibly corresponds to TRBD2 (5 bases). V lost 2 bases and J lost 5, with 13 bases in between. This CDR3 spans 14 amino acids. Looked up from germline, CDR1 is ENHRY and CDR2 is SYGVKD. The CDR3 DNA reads TGTGCCATCAGTGAGGAGGGAGTCTCGGACGAGCAGTACTTC. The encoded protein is CAISEEGVSDEQYF.

CDR3 DNA: TGTGCCACCAGCGCGAAGCCCGGCAGGGGACCGGGTAACACCGGGGAGCTGTTTTTT. It codes for CATSAKPGRGPGNTGELFF. This chain connects TRBV24-1 to TRBJ2-2, with D possibly being TRBD1 (6 bases). The CDR3 extends over 19 amino acids. V was trimmed by 7 bases and J by 2 bases, leaving 25 bases between them. Germline V gives CDR1 KGHDR, CDR2 SFDVKD.

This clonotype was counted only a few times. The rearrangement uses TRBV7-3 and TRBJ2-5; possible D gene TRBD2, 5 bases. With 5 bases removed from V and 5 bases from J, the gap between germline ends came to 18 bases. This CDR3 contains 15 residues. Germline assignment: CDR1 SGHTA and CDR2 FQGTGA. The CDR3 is CASSPDGNVVETQYF. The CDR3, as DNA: TGTGCCAGCAGCCCCGACGGGAATGTAGTGGAGACCCAGTACTTC.

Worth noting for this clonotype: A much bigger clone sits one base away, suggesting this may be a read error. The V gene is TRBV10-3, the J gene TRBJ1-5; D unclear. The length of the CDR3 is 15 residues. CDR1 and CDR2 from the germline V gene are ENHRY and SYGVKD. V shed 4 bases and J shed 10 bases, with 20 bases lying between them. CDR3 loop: CAISGSDGSRIPQHF. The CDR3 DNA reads TGTGCCATCAGTGGGTCCGACGGGTCCCGCATCCCCCAGCATTTT.

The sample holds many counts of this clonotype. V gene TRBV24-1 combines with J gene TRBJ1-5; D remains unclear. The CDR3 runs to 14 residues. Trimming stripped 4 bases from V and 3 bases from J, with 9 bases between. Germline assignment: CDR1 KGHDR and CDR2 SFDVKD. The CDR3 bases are TGTGCCACCAGTGACCCAGACACCAATCAGCCCCAGCATTTT. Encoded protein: CATSDPDTNQPQHF.

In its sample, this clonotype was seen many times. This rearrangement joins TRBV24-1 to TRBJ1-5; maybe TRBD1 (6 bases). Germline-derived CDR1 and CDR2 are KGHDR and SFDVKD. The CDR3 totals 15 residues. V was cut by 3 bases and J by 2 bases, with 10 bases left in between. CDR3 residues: CATSDPAGGNQPQHF. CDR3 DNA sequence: TGTGCCACCAGTGATCCGGCAGGGGGCAATCAGCCCCAGCATTTT.

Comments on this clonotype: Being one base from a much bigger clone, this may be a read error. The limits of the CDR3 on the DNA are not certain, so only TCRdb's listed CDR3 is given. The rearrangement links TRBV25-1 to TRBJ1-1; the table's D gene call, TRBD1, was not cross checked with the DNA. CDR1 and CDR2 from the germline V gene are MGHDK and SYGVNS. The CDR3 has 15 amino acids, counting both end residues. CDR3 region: CACSARGEGDTEAFF.

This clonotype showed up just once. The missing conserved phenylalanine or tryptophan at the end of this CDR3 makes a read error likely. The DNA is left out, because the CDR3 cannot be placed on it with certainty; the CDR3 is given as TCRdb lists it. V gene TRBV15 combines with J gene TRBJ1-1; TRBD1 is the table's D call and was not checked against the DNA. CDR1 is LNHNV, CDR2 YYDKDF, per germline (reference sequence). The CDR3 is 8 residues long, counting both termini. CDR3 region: CATSRPLG.

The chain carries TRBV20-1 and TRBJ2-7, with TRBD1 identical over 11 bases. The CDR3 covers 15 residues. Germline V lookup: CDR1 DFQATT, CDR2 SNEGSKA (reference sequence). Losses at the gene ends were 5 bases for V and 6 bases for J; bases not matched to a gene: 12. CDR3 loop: CSAQTAGTGGFEQYF. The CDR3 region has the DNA TGCAGTGCTCAGACGGCCGGGACAGGGGGATTCGAGCAGTACTTC.

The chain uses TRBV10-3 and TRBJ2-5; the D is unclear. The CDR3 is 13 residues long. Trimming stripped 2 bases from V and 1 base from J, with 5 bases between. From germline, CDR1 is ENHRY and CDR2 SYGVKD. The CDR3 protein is CAISEAAQETQYF. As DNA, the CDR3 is TGTGCCATCAGTGAGGCGGCCCAAGAGACCCAGTACTTC.

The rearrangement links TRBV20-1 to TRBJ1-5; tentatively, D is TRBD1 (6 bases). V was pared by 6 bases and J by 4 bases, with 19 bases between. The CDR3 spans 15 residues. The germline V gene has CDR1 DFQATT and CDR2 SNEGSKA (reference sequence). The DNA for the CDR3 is TGCAGTGCCGGGACGGGGGCGGTGAGGAATCAGCCCCAGCATTTT. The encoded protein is CSAGTGAVRNQPQHF.

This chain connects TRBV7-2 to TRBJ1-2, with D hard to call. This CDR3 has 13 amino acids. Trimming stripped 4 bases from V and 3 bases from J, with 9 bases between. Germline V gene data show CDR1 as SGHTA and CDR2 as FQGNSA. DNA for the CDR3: TGTGCCAGCAGCTATTGGGAGTACTATGGCTACACCTTC. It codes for CASSYWEYYGYTF. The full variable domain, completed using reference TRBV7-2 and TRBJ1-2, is GAGVSQSPSNKVTEKGKDVELRCDPISGHTALYWYRQSLGQGLEFLIYFQGNSAPDKSGLPSDRFSAERTGGSVSTLTIQRTQQEDSAVYLCASSYWEYYGYTFGSGTRLTVV.

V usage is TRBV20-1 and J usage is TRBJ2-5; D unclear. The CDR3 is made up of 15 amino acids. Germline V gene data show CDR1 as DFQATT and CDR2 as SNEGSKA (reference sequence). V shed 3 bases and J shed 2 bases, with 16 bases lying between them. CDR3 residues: CSARLGHTAQETQYF. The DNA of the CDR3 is TGCAGTGCTAGGCTGGGCCACACCGCACAAGAGACCCAGTACTTC.

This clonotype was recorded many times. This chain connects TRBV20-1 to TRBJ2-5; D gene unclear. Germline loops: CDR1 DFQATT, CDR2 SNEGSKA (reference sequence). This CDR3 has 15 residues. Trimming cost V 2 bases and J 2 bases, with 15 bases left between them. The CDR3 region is CSARRPAELQETQYF. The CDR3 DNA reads TGCAGTGCTAGACGACCCGCGGAATTGCAAGAGACCCAGTACTTC.

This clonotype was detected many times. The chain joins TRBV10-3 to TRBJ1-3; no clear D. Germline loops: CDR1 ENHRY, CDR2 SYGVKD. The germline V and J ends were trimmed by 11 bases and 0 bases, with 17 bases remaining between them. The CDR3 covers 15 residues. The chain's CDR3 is CASKERLDSGNTIYF. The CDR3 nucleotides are TGTGCCTCAAAAGAGAGGCTCGACTCTGGAAACACCATATATTTT.

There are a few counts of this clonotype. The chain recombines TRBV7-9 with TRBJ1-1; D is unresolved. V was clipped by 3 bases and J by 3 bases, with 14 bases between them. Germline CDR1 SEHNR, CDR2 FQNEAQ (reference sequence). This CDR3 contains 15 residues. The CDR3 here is CASSLVPLRDTEAFF. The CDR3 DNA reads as TGTGCCAGCAGCTTGGTTCCCCTGCGGGACACTGAAGCTTTCTTT.

The CDR3 DNA follows: TGTGCCAGCAGCGCCTTCGGGACAGGAGACTACGAGCAGTACTTC. Protein sequence: CASSAFGTGDYEQYF. The rearrangement joins TRBV7-6 to TRBJ2-7; 8 bases map to TRBD1. The ends lost 5 bases at V and 3 bases at J; junction bases unmatched: 9. The CDR3 loop spans 15 amino acids. Germline CDR1 reads SGHVS; CDR2 reads FNYEAQ. Combining the CDR3 with reference TRBV7-6 and TRBJ2-7 gives the whole variable domain GAGVSQSPRYKVTKRGQDVALRCDPISGHVSLYWYRQALGQGPEFLTYFNYEAQQDKSGLPNDRFSAERPEGSISTLTIQRTEQRDSAMYRCASSAFGTGDYEQYFGPGTRLTVT.